The sequence of this T cell receptor beta chain was determined in a study of blood T cell repertoires in COVID-19 (dated by TCRdb to the early 2020s). Describing the broader study: Samples from collaborators originated in the United States, Italy and Spain and spanned both the acute and convalescent phases of COVID-19. Subjects who had been exposed to COVID-19, were actively infected with it, or had recovered from it provided the deeply sampled blood TCRbeta repertoires that made up the dataset. Samples came from the ongoing ImmuneRACE study (first 160 participants) plus 1,254 subjects from 6 global collaborators. A freely available public database, intended as a resource for researchers studying the immune response to SARS-CoV-2, is where the repertoires were released. Sample metadata almost always included a de-identified subject ID, COVID-19 status, age in years and sex. HLA class I and class II types, where available, came from metadata supplied by the sample provider rather than from assay-based typing. The prospective study material was composed of cDNA or gDNA derived from T cells, B-cell-depleted T cells, or PBMCs. General study outcomes and caveats: The quantity of clinical and demographic metadata differed by source and by participant and was supplied without curation.

The immunoSEQ Assay, a bias-controlled multiplex PCR, was used to amplify TCRbeta CDR3 regions from genomic DNA. The source study handled its data this way. Within the assay, amplification of reference gene primers was used to estimate how many nucleated cells each sample contained. Sequence reads were collapsed and filtered to measure the absolute abundance of every unique TCRbeta CDR3 rearrangement. For each sample, productive Simpson clonality was calculated as the square root of Simpson's diversity index over productive rearrangements. In TCRdb, the immuneACCESS table is reduced to in-frame sequences with V and J assigned. These tables do not hold every clone; where another copy was compared, an unresolved V gene accounts for under half, and the others remain unexplained. Clone size and the V and J calls come from that table; the DNA yielded D and trimming. This sample holds about 150,000 clones; approximately 90% were observed only once. About 5% of the sample is held by the ten biggest clonotypes.

About this clone: Its recognized antigen is unknown. Base qualities are not recorded, but no much larger clone differs from it by a single base.

The CDR3 goes from the cysteine to the phenylalanine over 12 residues. Only the CDR3 portion is preserved as DNA: 36 bases, with reading frame beginning at the first base. Relative to germline, V is 6 bases shorter and J is 3 bases shorter, with 11 bases between their ends. The germline V gene sets CDR1 to SQVTM and CDR2 to ANQGSEA. Whole blood was collected in K2EDTA tubes by collaborating institutions according to the institutions' own protocols. For TCRbeta analysis, collaborators shipped samples in one of three forms: frozen whole blood, isolated PBMCs, or DNA extracted from either of those sample types.

This TCR was sampled from a human donor in a cohort sampled during active COVID-19. Rearrangement joined TRBV29-1 to TRBJ1-2; the D segment cannot be called with confidence. Sequences were obtained from peripheral blood. The CDR3 region has the sequence CSVSGNDYGYTF. Read as DNA, the sequence is TGCAGCGTCAGCGGGAACGACTATGGCTACACCTTC.